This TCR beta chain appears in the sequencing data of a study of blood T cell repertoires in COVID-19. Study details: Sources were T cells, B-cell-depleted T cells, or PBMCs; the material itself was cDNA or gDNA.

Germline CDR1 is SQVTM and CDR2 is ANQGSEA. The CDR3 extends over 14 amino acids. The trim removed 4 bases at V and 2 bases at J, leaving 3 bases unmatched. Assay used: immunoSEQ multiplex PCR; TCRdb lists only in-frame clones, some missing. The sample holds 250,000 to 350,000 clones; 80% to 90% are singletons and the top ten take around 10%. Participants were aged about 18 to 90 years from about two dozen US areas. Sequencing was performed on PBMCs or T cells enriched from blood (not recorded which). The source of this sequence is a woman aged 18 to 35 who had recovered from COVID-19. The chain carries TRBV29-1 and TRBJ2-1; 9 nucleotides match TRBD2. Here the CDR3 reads CSVVAGGAYNEQFF. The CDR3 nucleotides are TGCAGCGTTGTTGCGGGGGGGGCCTACAATGAGCAGTTCTTC.